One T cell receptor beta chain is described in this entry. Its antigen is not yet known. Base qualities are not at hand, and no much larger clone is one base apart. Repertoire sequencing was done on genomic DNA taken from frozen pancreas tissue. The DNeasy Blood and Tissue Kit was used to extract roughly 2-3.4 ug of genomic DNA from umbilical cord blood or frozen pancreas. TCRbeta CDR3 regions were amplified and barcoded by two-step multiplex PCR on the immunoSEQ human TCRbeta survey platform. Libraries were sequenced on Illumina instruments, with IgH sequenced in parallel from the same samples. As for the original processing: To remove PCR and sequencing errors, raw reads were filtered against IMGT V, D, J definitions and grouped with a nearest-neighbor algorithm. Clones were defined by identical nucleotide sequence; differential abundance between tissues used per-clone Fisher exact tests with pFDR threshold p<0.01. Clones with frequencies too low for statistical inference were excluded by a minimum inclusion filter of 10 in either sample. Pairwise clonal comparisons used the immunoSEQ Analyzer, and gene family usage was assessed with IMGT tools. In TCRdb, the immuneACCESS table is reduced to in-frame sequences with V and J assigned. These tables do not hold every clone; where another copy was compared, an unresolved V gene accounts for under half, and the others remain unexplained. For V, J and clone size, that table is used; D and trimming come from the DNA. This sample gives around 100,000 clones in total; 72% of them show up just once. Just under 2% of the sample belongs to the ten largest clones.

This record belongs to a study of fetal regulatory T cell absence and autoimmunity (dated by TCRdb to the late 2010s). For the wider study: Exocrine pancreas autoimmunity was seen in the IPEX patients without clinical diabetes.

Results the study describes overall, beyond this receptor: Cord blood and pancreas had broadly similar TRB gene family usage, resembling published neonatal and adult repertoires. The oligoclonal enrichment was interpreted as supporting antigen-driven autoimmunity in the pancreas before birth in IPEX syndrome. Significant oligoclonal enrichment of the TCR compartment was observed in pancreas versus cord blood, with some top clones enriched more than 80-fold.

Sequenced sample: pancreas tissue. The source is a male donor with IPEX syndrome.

For the CDR3, the sequence is CASSRTANTGELFF. The base sequence is TGTGCCAGCAGCCGGACGGCGAACACCGGGGAGCTGTTTTTT. The rearrangement joined TRBV11-3 to TRBJ2-2; no D gene is confidently identified. V is clipped by 5 bases and J by 0 bases, and the sequence between their germline boundaries is 7 bases long. The CDR3 numbers 14 residues from cysteine through phenylalanine. Left in the record is the CDR3 DNA by itself, 42 bases read in frame from the first base. CDR1 and CDR2, looked up from the germline V gene, are SGHNT and YENEEA.